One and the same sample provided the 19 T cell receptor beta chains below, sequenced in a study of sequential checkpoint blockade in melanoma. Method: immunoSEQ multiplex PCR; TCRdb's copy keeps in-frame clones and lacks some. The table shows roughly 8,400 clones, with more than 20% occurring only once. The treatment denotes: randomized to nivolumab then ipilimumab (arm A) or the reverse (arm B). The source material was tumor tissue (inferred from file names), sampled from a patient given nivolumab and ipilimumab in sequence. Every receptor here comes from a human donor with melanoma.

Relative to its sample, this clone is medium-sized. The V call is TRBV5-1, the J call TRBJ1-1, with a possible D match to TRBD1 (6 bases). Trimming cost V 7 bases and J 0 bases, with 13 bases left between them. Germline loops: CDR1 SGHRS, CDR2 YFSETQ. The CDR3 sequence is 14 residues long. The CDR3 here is CASARGAMNTEAFF. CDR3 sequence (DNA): TGCGCCAGCGCGCGGGGGGCCATGAACACTGAAGCTTTCTTT.

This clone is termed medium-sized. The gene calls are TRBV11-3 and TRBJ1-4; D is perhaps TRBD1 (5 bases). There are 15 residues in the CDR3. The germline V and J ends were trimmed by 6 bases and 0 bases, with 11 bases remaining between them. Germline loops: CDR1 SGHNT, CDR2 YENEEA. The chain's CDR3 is CASSHRGATNEKLFF. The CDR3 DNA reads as TGTGCCAGCAGTCATAGGGGTGCAACTAATGAAAAACTGTTTTTT.

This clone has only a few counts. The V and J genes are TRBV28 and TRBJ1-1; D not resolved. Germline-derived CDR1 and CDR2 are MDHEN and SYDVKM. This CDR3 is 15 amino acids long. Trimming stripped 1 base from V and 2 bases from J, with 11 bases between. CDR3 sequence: CASSLFGPANTEAFF. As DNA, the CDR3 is TGTGCCAGCAGTTTATTCGGGCCGGCTAACACTGAAGCTTTCTTT.

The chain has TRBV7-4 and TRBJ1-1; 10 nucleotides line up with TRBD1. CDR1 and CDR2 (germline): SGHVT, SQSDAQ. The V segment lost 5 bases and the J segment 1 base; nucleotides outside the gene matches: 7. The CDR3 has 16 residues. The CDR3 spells CASSHGTGEWNTEAFF. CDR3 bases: TGTGCCAGCAGCCACGGGACAGGGGAATGGAACACTGAAGCTTTCTTT. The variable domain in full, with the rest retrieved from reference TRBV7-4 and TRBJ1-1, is GAGVSQSPRYKVAKRGRDVALRCDSISGHVTLYWYRQTLGQGSEVLTYSQSDAQRDKSGRPSGRFSAERPERSVSTLKIQRTEQGDSAVYLCASSHGTGEWNTEAFFGQGTRLTVV.

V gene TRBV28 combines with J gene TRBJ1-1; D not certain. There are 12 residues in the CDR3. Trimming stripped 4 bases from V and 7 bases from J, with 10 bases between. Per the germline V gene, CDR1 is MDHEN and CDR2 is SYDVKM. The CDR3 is CASSSPDGEAFF. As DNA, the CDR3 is TGTGCCAGCAGTTCGCCAGACGGTGAAGCTTTCTTT.

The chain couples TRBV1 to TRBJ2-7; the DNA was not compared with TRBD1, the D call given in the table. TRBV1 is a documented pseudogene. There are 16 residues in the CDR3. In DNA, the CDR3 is TGCGCCAGCAGCCAAAAACAGGGGTGTCCCTCCTACGAGCAGTACGTC. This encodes CASSQKQGCPSYEQYV.

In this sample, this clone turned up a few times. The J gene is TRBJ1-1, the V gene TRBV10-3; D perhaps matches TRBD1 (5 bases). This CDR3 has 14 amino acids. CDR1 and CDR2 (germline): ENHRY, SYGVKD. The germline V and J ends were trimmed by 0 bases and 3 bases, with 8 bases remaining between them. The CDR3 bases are TGTGCCATCAGTGAGTCGGGGGGAGACACTGAAGCTTTCTTT. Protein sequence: CAISESGGDTEAFF.

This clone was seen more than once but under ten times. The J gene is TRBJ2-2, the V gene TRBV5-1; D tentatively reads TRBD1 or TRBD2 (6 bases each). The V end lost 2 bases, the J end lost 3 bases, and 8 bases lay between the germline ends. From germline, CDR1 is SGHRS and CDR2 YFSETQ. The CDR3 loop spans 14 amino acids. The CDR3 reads CASSFRGDTGELFF. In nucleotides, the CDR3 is TGCGCCAGCAGCTTTAGGGGGGACACCGGGGAGCTGTTTTTT.

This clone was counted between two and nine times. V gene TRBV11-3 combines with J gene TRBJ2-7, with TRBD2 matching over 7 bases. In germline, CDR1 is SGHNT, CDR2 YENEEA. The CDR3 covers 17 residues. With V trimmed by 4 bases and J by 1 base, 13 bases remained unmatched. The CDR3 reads CASSSYPFAGESYEQYV. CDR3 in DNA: TGTGCCAGCAGCTCGTACCCTTTCGCGGGGGAATCCTACGAGCAGTACGTC.

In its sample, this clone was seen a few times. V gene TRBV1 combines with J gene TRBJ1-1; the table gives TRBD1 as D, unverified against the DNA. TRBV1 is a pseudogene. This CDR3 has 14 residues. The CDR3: CASSQDRMNTEAFF. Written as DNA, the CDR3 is TGCGCCAGCAGCCAAGACAGGATGAACACTGAAGCTTTCTTT.

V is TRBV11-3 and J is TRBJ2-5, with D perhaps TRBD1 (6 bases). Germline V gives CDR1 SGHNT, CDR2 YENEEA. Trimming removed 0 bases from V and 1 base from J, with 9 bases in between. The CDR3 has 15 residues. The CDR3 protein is CASSLEGQPQETQYF. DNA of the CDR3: TGTGCCAGCAGCTTAGAGGGACAACCCCAAGAGACCCAGTACTTC.

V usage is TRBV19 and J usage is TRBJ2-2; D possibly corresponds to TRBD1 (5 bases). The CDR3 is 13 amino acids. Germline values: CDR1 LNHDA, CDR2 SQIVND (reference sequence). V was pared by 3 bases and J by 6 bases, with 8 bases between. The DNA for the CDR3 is TGTGCCAGTAGTATGGCCAGGGCCGGGGAGCTGTTTTTT. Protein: CASSMARAGELFF.

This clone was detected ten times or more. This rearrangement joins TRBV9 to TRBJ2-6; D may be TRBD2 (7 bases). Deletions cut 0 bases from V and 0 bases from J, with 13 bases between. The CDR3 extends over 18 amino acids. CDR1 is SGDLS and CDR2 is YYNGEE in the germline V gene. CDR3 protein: CASSVGGGQISGANVLTF. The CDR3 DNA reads TGTGCCAGCAGCGTAGGCGGGGGACAAATCTCTGGGGCCAACGTCCTGACTTTC.

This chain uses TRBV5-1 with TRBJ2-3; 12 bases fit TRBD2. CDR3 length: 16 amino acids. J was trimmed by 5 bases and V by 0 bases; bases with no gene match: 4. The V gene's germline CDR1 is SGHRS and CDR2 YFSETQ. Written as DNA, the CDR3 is TGCGCCAGCAGCTTGGTTCTAGCGGGGGGGCAAGATACGCAGTATTTT. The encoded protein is CASSLVLAGGQDTQYF.

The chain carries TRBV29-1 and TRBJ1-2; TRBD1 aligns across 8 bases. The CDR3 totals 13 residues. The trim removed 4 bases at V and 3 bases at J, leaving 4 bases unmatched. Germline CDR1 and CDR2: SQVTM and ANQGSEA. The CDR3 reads CSVGDRPYYGYTF. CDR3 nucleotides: TGCAGCGTTGGGGACAGGCCCTACTATGGCTACACCTTC.

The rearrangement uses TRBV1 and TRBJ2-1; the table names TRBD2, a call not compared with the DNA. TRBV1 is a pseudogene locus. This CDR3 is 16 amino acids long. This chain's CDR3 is CASSQGDTSGGNEQFF. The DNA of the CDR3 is TGCGCCAGCAGCCAAGGTGACACTAGCGGGGGGAATGAGCAGTTCTTC.

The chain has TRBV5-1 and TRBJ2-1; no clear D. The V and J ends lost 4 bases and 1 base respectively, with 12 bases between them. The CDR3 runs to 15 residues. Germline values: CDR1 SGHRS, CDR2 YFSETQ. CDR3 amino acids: CASSSRVISYNEQFF. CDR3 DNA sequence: TGCGCCAGCAGCAGCCGGGTGATATCCTACAATGAGCAGTTCTTC.

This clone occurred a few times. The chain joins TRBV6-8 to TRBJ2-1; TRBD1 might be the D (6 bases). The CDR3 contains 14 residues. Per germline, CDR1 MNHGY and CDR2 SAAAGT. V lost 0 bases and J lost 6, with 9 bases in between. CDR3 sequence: CASSYSLRGNEQFF. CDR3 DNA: TGTGCCAGCAGTTACTCGCTCAGGGGCAATGAGCAGTTCTTC.

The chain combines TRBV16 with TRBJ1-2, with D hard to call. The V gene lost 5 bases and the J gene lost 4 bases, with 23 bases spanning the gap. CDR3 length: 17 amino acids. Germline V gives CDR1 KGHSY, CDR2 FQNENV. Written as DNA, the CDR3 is TGTGCCAGCAGCAAACAGTTGCTCGTTAGAAAGACCTATGGCTACACCTTC. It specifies CASSKQLLVRKTYGYTF.